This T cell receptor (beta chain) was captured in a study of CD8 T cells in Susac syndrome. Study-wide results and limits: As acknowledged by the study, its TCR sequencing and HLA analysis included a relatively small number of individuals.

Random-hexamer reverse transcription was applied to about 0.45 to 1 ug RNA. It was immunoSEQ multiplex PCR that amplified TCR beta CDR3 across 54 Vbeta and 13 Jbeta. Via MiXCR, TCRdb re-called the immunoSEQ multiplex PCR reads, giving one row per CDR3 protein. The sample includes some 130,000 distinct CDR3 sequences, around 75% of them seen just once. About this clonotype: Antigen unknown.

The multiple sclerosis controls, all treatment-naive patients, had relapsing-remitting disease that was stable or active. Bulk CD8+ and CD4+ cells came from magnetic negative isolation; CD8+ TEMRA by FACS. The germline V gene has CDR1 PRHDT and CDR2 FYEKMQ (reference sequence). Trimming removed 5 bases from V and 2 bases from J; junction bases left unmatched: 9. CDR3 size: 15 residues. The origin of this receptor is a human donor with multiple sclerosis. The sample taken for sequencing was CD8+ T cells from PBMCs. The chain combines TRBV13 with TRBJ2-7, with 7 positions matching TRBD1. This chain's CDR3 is CASSPRQGQAYEQYF. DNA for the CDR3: TGTGCCAGCAGCCCCCGACAGGGCCAAGCCTACGAGCAGTACTTC.